A single sample gave rise to the 24 T cell receptor beta chains below, sequenced in a study of human T cells and chemical hapten exposure. TCRdb re-derived calls from the RACE reads in MiXCR, one entry per CDR3 protein. The sample has 250,000 or so distinct CDR3 sequences, approximately 8.4% seen once. Time point noted: pre-sensitization, week 0. The treatment: therapeutic diphenylcyclopropenone sensitization with weekly scalp DPC. The sequences come from whole blood, collected in connection with sensitization to the hapten diphenylcyclopropenone (DPC). The receptor source for this set is a woman between 40 and 55 years old with alopecia areata. Some clones in this sample may be carry-over from other donors' samples.

The chain employs TRBV12-3 or TRBV12-4 and TRBJ2-3; D possibly corresponds to TRBD2 (6 bases). The CDR3 has 13 amino acids. Trimming stripped 3 bases from V and 4 bases from J, with 8 bases between. CDR3 residues: CASSLIAADTQYF. The CDR3 bases are TGTGCCAGCAGTTTGATAGCGGCAGATACGCAGTATTTT.

Many counts were recorded for this clonotype. This rearrangement joins TRBV12-3 or TRBV12-4 to TRBJ2-6; D could derive from TRBD1 or TRBD2 (5 bases each). This CDR3 has 13 residues. Trimming removed 3 bases from V and 10 bases from J, with 10 bases in between. CDR3 region: CASSFRDLNVLTF. Written as DNA, the CDR3 is TGTGCCAGCAGTTTTAGGGACCTTAACGTCCTGACTTTC.

This clonotype was observed a few times. The V gene is TRBV6-5, the J gene TRBJ1-2; D uncertain. Per the germline V gene, CDR1 is MNHEY and CDR2 is SVGAGI. V gave up 4 bases and J gave up 0 bases, with 9 bases separating them. CDR3 length equals 14 residues. In DNA, the CDR3 is TGTGCCAGCAGTTCCCACGAAGCTAACTATGGCTACACCTTC. Amino acids: CASSSHEANYGYTF.

This clonotype was detected ten times or more. The chain couples TRBV5-1 to TRBJ1-1, with a tentative D call TRBD1 (6 bases). Trimming took 4 bases from V and 1 from J, leaving 11 bases between them. Germline CDR1 is SGHRS and CDR2 is YFSETQ. The CDR3 has 14 residues. The CDR3 DNA reads as TGCGCCAGCAGCCCAACGACAGGGAACACTGAAGCTTTCTTT. It specifies CASSPTTGNTEAFF.

This clonotype was counted many times. This rearrangement joins TRBV9 to TRBJ2-6, with D unresolved. Germline-derived CDR1 and CDR2 are SGDLS and YYNGEE. CDR3 length equals 15 residues. V was trimmed by 0 bases and J by 2 bases, leaving 6 bases between them. Written as DNA, the CDR3 is TGTGCCAGCAGCGTAGTGGGGACTGGGGCCAACGTCCTGACTTTC. Its translation is CASSVVGTGANVLTF.

V is TRBV7-2 and J is TRBJ2-3; 12 nucleotides agree with TRBD1. Trimming took 8 bases from V and 11 from J; bases not matched to a gene: 11. CDR1 and CDR2 (germline): SGHTA, FQGNSA. The CDR3 sequence is 14 residues long. As DNA, the CDR3 is TGTGCCAGCCGTGGGACAGGGGGCACCAGGCAGCAGTATTTT. The encoded protein is CASRGTGGTRQQYF.

This clonotype was observed a few times. J is TRBJ2-3 and V is TRBV20-1; D perhaps matches TRBD2 (5 bases). Per the germline V gene, CDR1 is DFQATT and CDR2 is SNEGSKA (reference sequence). This CDR3 has 16 amino acids. The V end lost 1 base, the J end lost 1 base, and 15 bases lay between the germline ends. The DNA of the CDR3 is TGCAGTGCTAGAGGGCCTAGCCTTCGGGGCACAGATACGCAGTATTTT. Translated: CSARGPSLRGTDTQYF.

This clonotype was counted only a few times. V gene TRBV3-1 combines with J gene TRBJ2-3; 7 nucleotides line up with TRBD2. J lost 2 bases, V lost 4 bases, and 15 bases had no gene match. The CDR3 length is 18 residues. The V gene's germline CDR1 is LGHDT and CDR2 YNNKEL (reference sequence). CDR3 DNA: TGTGCCAGCAGCCCTCGTCCCGGGACTACCCTTGCCACAGATACGCAGTATTTT. It is translated as CASSPRPGTTLATDTQYF.

This clonotype was observed many times. This chain connects TRBV7-2 to TRBJ2-5, with D unresolved. V was cut by 5 bases and J by 2 bases, with 9 bases left in between. The CDR3 is 13 residues long. Germline assignment: CDR1 SGHTA and CDR2 FQGNSA. The CDR3 region has the DNA TGTGCCAGCAGCCCATTAGCACAAGAGACCCAGTACTTC. This encodes CASSPLAQETQYF.

This clonotype was observed at least ten times. The chain combines TRBV12-3 or TRBV12-4 with TRBJ2-7; D not resolved. The CDR3 totals 15 residues. V lost 3 bases and J 3 bases, leaving 15 bases between the germline ends. CDR3 DNA sequence: TGTGCCAGCAGTTTTAGAGTAGCATCCGTCTACGAGCAGTACTTC. It codes for CASSFRVASVYEQYF.

This clonotype was observed a handful of times. The CDR3 DNA sequence: TGTGCCAGCGGGACAGCCTTTTACGAGCAGTACTTC. Its translation: CASGTAFYEQYF. The chain combines TRBV7-2 with TRBJ2-7, with 7 nucleotides matching TRBD1. Trimming at V came to 8 bases and at J to 4 bases, leaving 5 bases not matched to a gene. CDR3 length: 12 residues. The germline CDR1 and CDR2 sequences are SGHTA and FQGNSA. Looking up the rest from reference TRBV7-2 and TRBJ2-7 gives the full variable domain: GAGVSQSPSNKVTEKGKDVELRCDPISGHTALYWYRQSLGQGLEFLIYFQGNSAPDKSGLPSDRFSAERTGGSVSTLTIQRTQQEDSAVYLCASGTAFYEQYFGPGTRLTVT.

There are a few counts of this clonotype. The chain combines TRBV12-3 or TRBV12-4 with TRBJ1-2; no definite D call. The CDR3 is 13 amino acids. V gave up 7 bases and J gave up 0 bases, with 9 bases separating them. Here the CDR3 reads CASTQAANYGYTF. The CDR3 DNA sequence: TGTGCCAGCACTCAGGCCGCTAACTATGGCTACACCTTC.

This clonotype was observed at least ten times. This rearrangement joins TRBV5-1 to TRBJ2-7; TRBD2 is a possible D gene (6 bases). CDR1 and CDR2 (germline): SGHRS, YFSETQ. The CDR3 spans 14 residues. The V and J ends lost 1 base and 4 bases respectively, with 12 bases between them. The CDR3 DNA reads TGCGCCAGCAGCTTGCGGGAGTCAGCTTACGAGCAGTACTTC. Translating gives CASSLRESAYEQYF.

This chain links TRBV28 with TRBJ1-2, with a possible D match to TRBD1 (5 bases). Trimming cost V 8 bases and J 7 bases, with 11 bases left between them. CDR1 and CDR2 (germline): MDHEN, SYDVKM. This CDR3 region has 11 residues. CDR3 protein: CASSQGLGYTF. The CDR3 DNA reads as TGTGCCAGCTCCCAGGGTCTTGGCTACACCTTC.

This clonotype was counted ten times or more. The rearrangement uses TRBV21-1 and TRBJ2-7. TRBV21-1 is a pseudogene. This CDR3 has 15 residues. CDR3 sequence (DNA): TGTGCCAGCAGCACGATGGTTTCCTACGAAGCTTCGTTGTACTTC. Translation: CASSTMVSYEASLYF.

The chain links TRBV27 to TRBJ2-3, with TRBD2 identical over 8 bases. CDR3 length: 16 residues. Germline V lookup: CDR1 MNHEY, CDR2 SMNVEV (reference sequence). Trimming took 1 base from V and 4 from J; bases not matched to a gene: 7. The CDR3 sequence is CASSLWSGRGADTQYF. The CDR3 nucleotides are TGTGCCAGCAGTTTATGGTCCGGGAGGGGGGCAGATACGCAGTATTTT.

The J gene is TRBJ2-7, the V gene TRBV7-6, with 10 bases matching TRBD1. Looked up from germline, CDR1 is SGHVS and CDR2 is FNYEAQ. The CDR3 has 14 residues. Trimming at V came to 8 bases and at J to 5 bases, leaving 9 bases not matched to a gene. Here the CDR3 reads CASLPRTGGNEQYF. The DNA of the CDR3 is TGTGCCAGCCTTCCTAGGACAGGGGGGAACGAGCAGTACTTC.

This clonotype was seen repeatedly, ten times or more. The chain has TRBV6-2 or TRBV6-3 and TRBJ1-5, with D possibly being TRBD1 (6 bases). Germline V CDR1 and CDR2: MNHEY, SVGEGT. The CDR3 length is 14 residues. Trimming removed 6 bases from V and 4 bases from J, with 13 bases in between. The CDR3 sequence is CASSSTGWNQPQHF. The CDR3 nucleotides are TGTGCCAGCAGCTCCACAGGGTGGAATCAGCCCCAGCATTTT.

This chain uses TRBV3-1 with TRBJ2-5; 7 bases fit TRBD2. The CDR3 is 15 residues long. Germline-derived CDR1 and CDR2 are LGHDT and YNNKEL (reference sequence). The ends lost 3 bases at V and 2 bases at J; junction bases unmatched: 6. This CDR3 reads CASSHRAGRQETQYF. The CDR3 DNA reads as TGTGCCAGCAGCCACCGAGCGGGGAGGCAAGAGACCCAGTACTTC.

In its sample, this clonotype was seen a few times. V usage is TRBV6-6 and J usage is TRBJ2-1, with D perhaps matching TRBD2 (5 bases). Trimming stripped 0 bases from V and 6 bases from J, with 15 bases between. Germline V gives CDR1 MNHNY, CDR2 SVGAGI (reference sequence). This CDR3 region has 16 residues. Written as DNA, the CDR3 is TGTGCCAGCAGTTACTCGTCTGGACTGGGTGCCAATGAGCAGTTCTTC. It encodes CASSYSSGLGANEQFF.

This chain uses TRBV5-1 with TRBJ2-6; 10 bases fit TRBD1. This CDR3 comprises 17 residues. Germline CDR1 and CDR2: SGHRS and YFSETQ. Losses at the gene ends were 4 bases for V and 0 bases for J; bases not matched to a gene: 4. The CDR3 DNA reads TGCGCCAGCAGCGGACGGGACAGGGGCTCTGGGGCCAACGTCCTGACTTTC. Its translation: CASSGRDRGSGANVLTF. Supplemented by reference TRBV5-1 and TRBJ2-6, the full variable domain reads KAGVTQTPRYLIKTRGQQVTLSCSPISGHRSVSWYQQTPGQGLQFLFEYFSETQRNKGNFPGRFSGRQFSNSRSEMNVSTLELGDSALYLCASSGRDRGSGANVLTFGAGSRLTVL.

CDR3 sequence: CASSRSRGPQGNQPQHF. The CDR3 DNA follows: TGTGCCAGCAGCCGATCTCGGGGCCCGCAGGGCAATCAGCCCCAGCATTTT. This rearrangement joins TRBV3-1 to TRBJ1-5; D perhaps matches TRBD1 (5 bases). The CDR3 covers 17 residues. Germline-derived CDR1 and CDR2 are LGHDT and YNNKEL (reference sequence). Trimming removed 4 bases at V and 2 bases at J, with 18 bases between.

There are a few counts of this clonotype. The rearrangement joins TRBV3-1 to TRBJ2-7, with no clear D. Trimming shortened V by 1 base and J by 7 bases, and 8 bases separated the two germline ends. The germline gives CDR1 LGHDT, CDR2 YNNKEL (reference sequence). This CDR3 has 12 amino acids. CDR3 DNA sequence: TGTGCCAGCAGCCAAGTTGCCAGGGAGCAGTACTTC. Translated, it gives CASSQVAREQYF.

This clonotype turned up a few times. The chain recombines TRBV30 with TRBJ2-7; D tentatively reads TRBD1 or TRBD2 (5 bases each). The germline CDR1 and CDR2 sequences are GTSNPN and SVGIG (reference sequence). V shed 7 bases and J shed 4 bases, with 20 bases lying between them. This CDR3 spans 14 amino acids. The CDR3 coding sequence is TGTGCCTACGACCGGGGCCGTAAGAGTTACGAGCAGTACTTC. This encodes CAYDRGRKSYEQYF. Together with reference TRBV30 and TRBJ2-7, the CDR3 gives the full variable domain: SQTIHQWPATLVQPVGSPLSLECTVEGTSNPNLYWYRQAAGRGLQLLFYSVGIGQISSEVPQNLSASRPQDRQFILSSKKLLLSDSGFYLCAYDRGRKSYEQYFGPGTRLTVT.